These 26 T cell receptor beta chains originate from one sample sequenced in a study of T cell repertoires in cytomegalovirus infection. TCRdb ran MiXCR on the reads and lists one entry per CDR3 protein. Here the sample spans tens of thousands of distinct CDR3 sequences, approximately 22% being singletons. These receptors' targets are unknown. Sequencing was performed on PBMCs, sequenced either directly or after in vitro stimulation (not recorded which). The receptors shown here come from a human donor in good health (CMV status not recorded). Some clones in this sample may be carry-over from other donors' samples.

CDR3 nucleotide sequence: TGTGCCAGCACCCTAAGCGGGGGGGCCGGAAACATTCAGTACTTC. This codes for CASTLSGGAGNIQYF. V gene TRBV6-6 combines with J gene TRBJ2-4; 10 positions match TRBD2. Per germline, CDR1 MNHNY and CDR2 SVGAGI (reference sequence). The CDR3 consists of 15 residues. With 7 bases clipped from V and 6 bases from J, the junction kept 9 bases outside the gene matches.

V and J are TRBV6-2 or TRBV6-3 and TRBJ2-2, with 11 bases identical to TRBD2. J was trimmed by 0 bases and V by 5 bases; bases with no gene match: 8. The CDR3 covers 18 residues. Germline CDR1 MNHEY, CDR2 SVGEGT. The CDR3, as DNA: TGTGCCAGCAGTCTCAAGGGACTAGCGGACGCGAACACCGGGGAGCTGTTTTTT. Its translation is CASSLKGLADANTGELFF.

Concerning this clonotype: A much more abundant neighbour one base away suggests this may be a read error. V usage is TRBV7-2 and J usage is TRBJ1-5, with 9 positions matching TRBD1. Losses at the gene ends were 10 bases for V and 6 bases for J; bases not matched to a gene: 10. CDR3 length: 14 residues. Germline lookup yields CDR1 SGHTA and CDR2 FQGNSA. The CDR3 bases are TGTGCCAACAAATGGACAGGGGAAGGTCAGCCCCAGCATTTT. Its protein product is CANKWTGEGQPQHF.

The chain has TRBV20-1 and TRBJ2-1, with 9 bases matching TRBD1. The trim removed 5 bases at V and 6 bases at J, leaving 8 bases unmatched. The CDR3 loop spans 14 amino acids. Germline loops: CDR1 DFQATT, CDR2 SNEGSKA (reference sequence). The CDR3 sequence: CSAGGQGVRNEQFF. CDR3 nucleotide sequence: TGCAGTGCTGGGGGACAGGGTGTCCGCAATGAGCAGTTCTTC.

A note on this clonotype: This may arise from a read error, as a much more abundant clone is one base away. The rearrangement uses TRBV2 and TRBJ1-2; D ambiguous. The germline V gene has CDR1 SNHLY and CDR2 FYNNEI. The CDR3 has 12 amino acids. The DNA for the CDR3 is TGTGCCAGCACCGCAATCTCGGACGGCTACAACTTC. Encoded protein: CASTAISDGYNF.

A few counts support this clonotype. J is TRBJ1-2 and V is TRBV6-5, with 8 bases aligning to TRBD1. The V gene end was trimmed by 0 bases and the J gene end by 6 bases; junction bases not matched to a gene: 6. The CDR3 has 15 amino acids. Germline V gene data show CDR1 as MNHEY and CDR2 as SVGAGI. Here the CDR3 reads CASSYSWSGGDGYTF. CDR3 in DNA: TGTGCCAGCAGTTACTCTTGGTCAGGGGGCGATGGCTACACCTTC.

This chain links TRBV12-3 or TRBV12-4 with TRBJ2-3, with 7 bases that match TRBD2. The CDR3 is 15 amino acids. V dropped 6 bases and J dropped 0; count of bases not matched to a gene: 6. The CDR3 region has the DNA TGTGCCAGCAGCACGCAGCGGGGCAGCACAGATACGCAGTATTTT. This codes for CASSTQRGSTDTQYF.

This clonotype was counted ten times or more. The genes are TRBV6-5 and TRBJ2-1; TRBD2 aligns across 12 bases. Losses at the gene ends were 2 bases for V and 2 bases for J; bases not matched to a gene: 10. The length of the CDR3 is 19 residues. CDR1 is MNHEY, CDR2 SVGAGI, per germline. CDR3 in amino acids: CASSYLAGGPLITYNEQFF. The DNA of the CDR3 is TGTGCCAGCAGTTACCTAGCGGGAGGGCCCCTGATCACCTACAATGAGCAGTTCTTC.

This clonotype was seen a few times. The chain uses TRBV7-2 and TRBJ2-5; 9 nucleotides line up with TRBD1. With V trimmed by 6 bases and J by 5 bases, 7 bases remained unmatched. The CDR3 is 14 residues long. Per the germline V gene, CDR1 is SGHTA and CDR2 is FQGNSA. This chain's CDR3 is CASRENRGRETQYF. The DNA of the CDR3 is TGTGCCAGCAGAGAGAACAGGGGGCGGGAGACCCAGTACTTC.

The rearrangement uses TRBV7-8 and TRBJ2-7; D may be TRBD2 (5 bases). The CDR3 runs 15 residues. V dropped 4 bases and J dropped 6 bases, with 19 bases sitting between them. CDR1 and CDR2 (germline): SGHVS, FQNEAQ. CDR3 coding DNA: TGTGCCAGCAGCTCAGCGAGGGAGCTAACAGTCGAGCAGTACGTC. Encoded protein: CASSSARELTVEQYV.

This chain links TRBV20-1 with TRBJ2-7, with a tentative D call TRBD1 (6 bases). CDR3 size: 13 residues. Trimming left V 1 base short and J 1 base short, with 8 bases between. CDR1 DFQATT and CDR2 SNEGSKA come from the germline V gene (reference sequence). As DNA, the CDR3 is TGCAGTGCTAGAGGAGGGACATCCTACGAGCAGTACTTC. It encodes CSARGGTSYEQYF.

The CDR3 coding sequence is TGTGCCACCAGACCTTCGGGAGTCCGGGACAATGAGCAGTTCTTC. It translates to CATRPSGVRDNEQFF. The gene calls are TRBV24-1 and TRBJ2-1; D may be TRBD2 (6 bases). The germline V gene has CDR1 KGHDR and CDR2 SFDVKD. V was trimmed by 7 bases and J by 5 bases, leaving 17 bases between them. The CDR3 is made up of 15 amino acids.

This clonotype occurred many times. The CDR3 spells CASSLASVVETQYF. The DNA for the CDR3 is TGTGCCAGCAGCTTAGCGTCAGTGGTAGAGACCCAGTACTTC. The chain links TRBV7-8 to TRBJ2-5; D remains unclear. The germline V and J ends were trimmed by 0 bases and 4 bases, with 9 bases remaining between them. The germline V gene encodes CDR1 SGHVS and CDR2 FQNEAQ. CDR3 size: 14 residues.

This clonotype was found a few times. V usage is TRBV20-1 and J usage is TRBJ2-7; 8 positions match TRBD2. V trimming: 6 bases; J trimming: 0 bases; junction bases outside the gene matches: 1. The CDR3 has 12 residues. Looked up from germline, CDR1 is DFQATT and CDR2 is SNEGSKA (reference sequence). CDR3 bases: TGCAGTGCCGGGGGGGTCTCCTACGAGCAGTACTTC. Translation gives CSAGGVSYEQYF.

This clonotype came up a few times. The chain combines TRBV9 with TRBJ2-7, with D perhaps matching TRBD2 (5 bases). The V and J ends lost 0 bases and 0 bases respectively, with 10 bases between them. The CDR3 consists of 15 residues. Germline V gene data show CDR1 as SGDLS and CDR2 as YYNGEE. The CDR3 reads CASSVAPGFSYEQYF. CDR3 sequence (DNA): TGTGCCAGCAGCGTAGCTCCGGGGTTCTCCTACGAGCAGTACTTC. The variable domain in full, with the rest retrieved from reference TRBV9 and TRBJ2-7, is DSGVTQTPKHLITATGQRVTLRCSPRSGDLSVYWYQQSLDQGLQFLIQYYNGEERAKGNILERFSAQQFPDLHSELNLSSLELGDSALYFCASSVAPGFSYEQYFGPGTRLTVT.

This clonotype was counted many times. The chain uses TRBV7-2 and TRBJ1-2, with 8 bases matching TRBD1. V lost 1 base to trimming and J lost 7 bases; unmatched junction nucleotides: 2. Per the germline V gene, CDR1 is SGHTA and CDR2 is FQGNSA. The CDR3 extends over 13 amino acids. The CDR3 is CASSLEQGVGYTF. CDR3 in DNA: TGTGCCAGCAGCTTAGAACAGGGGGTTGGCTACACCTTC.

This clonotype was seen ten or more times. V and J are TRBV5-6 and TRBJ2-3, with unresolved D. Germline CDR1 and CDR2: SGHDT and YYEEEE. V gave up 1 base and J gave up 0 bases, with 15 bases separating them. This CDR3 spans 17 amino acids. DNA of the CDR3: TGTGCCAGCAGCTTGTCGCTCGTAGGTCCTAGCACAGATACGCAGTATTTT. This codes for CASSLSLVGPSTDTQYF.

The chain is built from TRBV7-2 and TRBJ1-5; D is unresolved. The V end lost 4 bases, the J end lost 3 bases, and 10 bases lay between the germline ends. CDR1 and CDR2 (germline): SGHTA, FQGNSA. The CDR3 is 14 residues long. The CDR3 here is CASSSGSFNQPQHF. Written as DNA, the CDR3 is TGTGCCAGCAGCTCCGGGTCATTCAATCAGCCCCAGCATTTT.

This chain links TRBV10-2 with TRBJ2-1, with 11 bases that match TRBD2. Looked up from germline, CDR1 is WSHSY and CDR2 is SAAADI. There are 12 residues in the CDR3. The junction had 4 bases not matched to a gene; V was cut back by 2 bases and J by 16 bases. CDR3 coding DNA: TGCGCCAGCAGTGAGACCGGGACTAGCGGTTTCTTC. This codes for CASSETGTSGFF.

The chain uses TRBV11-2 and TRBJ2-2, with D possibly being TRBD1 or TRBD2 (5 bases each). CDR1 and CDR2 from the germline V gene are SGHAT and FQNNGV. The CDR3 is 17 residues long. Trimming took 1 base from V and 5 from J, leaving 17 bases between them. The CDR3 DNA is TGTGCCAGCAGCTTAGTTCCGGGGACCGAGCCGACCGGGGAGCTGTTTTTT. Its protein is CASSLVPGTEPTGELFF.

This clonotype was counted a few times. V usage is TRBV19 and J usage is TRBJ2-1; 7 nucleotides align to TRBD2. Germline trimming cut 2 bases from V and 0 bases from J; bases unmatched to any gene: 1. CDR3 length: 15 residues. Germline CDR1 is LNHDA and CDR2 is SQIVND (reference sequence). The CDR3 DNA reads TGTGCCAGTAGTATAAGGGACTACTCCTACAATGAGCAGTTCTTC. Amino acids: CASSIRDYSYNEQFF.

V gene TRBV20-1 combines with J gene TRBJ1-1, with 7 nucleotides matching TRBD1. Germline V gene data show CDR1 as DFQATT and CDR2 as SNEGSKA (reference sequence). The CDR3 contains 17 residues. Unmatched junction bases numbered 10, after V lost 0 bases and J lost 0 bases. The CDR3 sequence: CSARDLRQGGVNTEAFF. The CDR3 nucleotides read TGCAGTGCTAGAGATCTACGACAGGGTGGAGTGAACACTGAAGCTTTCTTT.

In this sample, this clonotype turned up many times. The chain has TRBV7-2 and TRBJ1-1; maybe TRBD1 (5 bases). V was cut by 7 bases and J by 5 bases, with 14 bases left in between. Germline assignment: CDR1 SGHTA and CDR2 FQGNSA. The CDR3 consists of 13 residues. The CDR3 nucleotides are TGTGCCAGCACCCAGACCCGGGGGACTGAAGCTTTCTTT. It is translated as CASTQTRGTEAFF.

This clonotype was detected many times. This sequence joins TRBV28 and TRBJ2-5, with TRBD2 identical over 14 bases. J was trimmed by 5 bases and V by 6 bases; bases with no gene match: 5. CDR1 is MDHEN and CDR2 is SYDVKM in the germline V gene. This CDR3 is built from 15 residues. The CDR3 region is CASSLGLAGVETQYF. DNA for the CDR3: TGTGCCAGCAGCCTGGGACTAGCGGGAGTCGAGACCCAGTACTTC.

This clonotype was observed a handful of times. The gene calls are TRBV27 and TRBJ1-2, with TRBD1 matching over 7 bases. Trimming cost V 5 bases and J 5 bases; bases outside gene matches: 5. The CDR3 runs to 13 residues. Looked up from germline, CDR1 is MNHEY and CDR2 is SMNVEV (reference sequence). The DNA of the CDR3 is TGTGCCAGCAGTCCCGGGACAGAGTATGGCTACACCTTC. Translation: CASSPGTEYGYTF.

The genes are TRBV6-1 and TRBJ2-1; D ambiguous. The CDR3 extends over 15 amino acids. Trimming left V 6 bases short and J 6 bases short, with 18 bases between. Germline CDR1 is MNHNS and CDR2 is SASEGT. This CDR3 reads CASSSLGSNFNEQFF. The CDR3 coding sequence is TGTGCCAGCAGCAGTCTAGGAAGTAACTTCAATGAGCAGTTCTTC.